This entry concerns a single TCR beta chain. Its recognized antigen is unknown. Base-call qualities are not available, and no considerably larger clone is one nucleotide away. Another Seattle source contributed samples from volunteer blood donors who had recovered from COVID-19. Whole blood was collected in K2EDTA tubes by collaborating institutions according to the institutions' own protocols. Collaborator samples were shipped for TCRbeta analysis as frozen whole blood, isolated PBMCs, or DNA extracted from either sample type. The immunoSEQ Assay, a bias-controlled multiplex PCR, was used to amplify TCRbeta CDR3 regions from genomic DNA. For the original study's pipeline: Within the assay, amplification of reference gene primers was used to estimate how many nucleated cells each sample contained. To quantify the absolute abundance of each unique TCRbeta CDR3 rearrangement, sequence reads were collapsed and filtered. For each sample, productive Simpson clonality was calculated as the square root of Simpson's diversity index across productive rearrangements. Here the immuneACCESS table is served through TCRdb, limited to in-frame sequences with V and J called. Missing clones are a known gap in these copies; in checked studies unresolved V genes cover under half, and the rest lacks a known reason. V and J calls and clone size are copied from that table; D and trimming were computed from the DNA. The sample profile shows over 150,000 clones; around nine tenths of them were found once. The ten largest clones add up to roughly 0.85% of the sample.

This sample is drawn from a study of blood T cell repertoires in COVID-19 (dated by TCRdb to 2020 to 2021). Study-wide context: Samples from collaborators originated in the United States, Italy and Spain and spanned both the acute and convalescent phases of COVID-19. Where available, HLA class I and class II types were obtained from metadata supplied by the sample provider rather than from assay-based typing. Subjects who had been exposed to COVID-19, were actively infected with it, or had recovered from it provided the deeply sampled blood TCRbeta repertoires that made up the dataset. The samples were drawn from two sources: the first 160 participants of the ongoing ImmuneRACE study, and 950 to 1,500 subjects contributed by 6 global collaborators. The sample metadata nearly always contained a de-identified subject ID, COVID-19 status, age in years and sex. The repertoires were made available in a free public database intended to serve as a resource for research on the immune response to SARS-CoV-2. The material from the prospective study consisted of cDNA or gDNA derived from T cells, B-cell-depleted T cells, or PBMCs. Broad study findings and their caveats: The amount of clinical and demographic metadata varied by source and participant and was provided uncurated.

The clonotype originates from a woman between 18 and 29 years old who had recovered from COVID-19. Sequencing was performed on peripheral blood.

The DNA reads as follows: TGTGCCAGCAGCTTAGCCGGGTTGAACACTGAAGCTTTCTTT. Its product reads: CASSLAGLNTEAFF. The sequence joins TRBV11-2 to TRBJ1-1; the D gene cannot be named for sure. V drops 1 base and J drops 0 bases, leaving 6 bases in between. The CDR3, cysteine through phenylalanine, is 14 amino acids long. The kept DNA is CDR3 alone, 42 bases in frame from the first base. Via the germline V gene, CDR1 is SGHAT and CDR2 FQNNGV. When the CDR3 is completed using the reference TRBV11-2 and TRBJ1-1 genes on either side, the full variable domain is EAGVAQSPRYKIIEKRQSVAFWCNPISGHATLYWYQQILGQGPKLLIQFQNNGVVDDSQLPKDRFSAERLKGVDSTLKIQPAKLEDSAVYLCASSLAGLNTEAFFGQGTRLTVV.